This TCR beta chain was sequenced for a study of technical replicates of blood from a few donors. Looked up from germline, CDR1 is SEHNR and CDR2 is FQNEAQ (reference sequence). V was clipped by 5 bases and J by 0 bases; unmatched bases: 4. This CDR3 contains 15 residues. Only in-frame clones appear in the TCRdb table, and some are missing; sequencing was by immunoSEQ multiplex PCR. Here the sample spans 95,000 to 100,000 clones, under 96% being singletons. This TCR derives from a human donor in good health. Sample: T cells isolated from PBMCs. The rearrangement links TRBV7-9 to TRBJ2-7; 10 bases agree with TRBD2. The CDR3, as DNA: TGTGCCAGCAGCGAAGCGGGAGGGTTCTCCTACGAGCAGTACTTC. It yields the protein CASSEAGGFSYEQYF.